This TCR beta chain derives from a study of early T cells in non-severe SARS-CoV-2 infection. Background on the study: Sequencing targeted bulk RNA from unsorted whole blood, leaving chains unpaired. Study-level results: Comparison of clonotypes with VDJdb favored anti-spike CD8 responses while missing private and CD4 specificities.

On this clonotype: Its antigen is unknown.

Researchers tagged individual cDNA molecules with unique molecular identifiers. TCRdb ran MiXCR on the 5' RACE reads and lists one entry per CDR3 protein. The table has some 80,000 distinct CDR3 sequences, about 10% seen once. The CDR3 extends over 12 amino acids. V shed 5 bases, J shed 16 bases, and the junction held 9 bases outside the gene matches. CDR1 is SEHNR, CDR2 FQNEAQ, per germline (reference sequence). The TCR comes from an adult who was a healthcare worker with PCR-confirmed SARS-CoV-2 infection or an uninfected control (not recorded which). The V gene is TRBV7-9, the J gene TRBJ2-1; TRBD2 agrees at 9 bases. Sequenced here: whole blood, sampled at baseline. CDR3 in DNA: TGTGCCAGCAGCACAAATAGCGGGAGTACCTTCTTC. It is translated as CASSTNSGSTFF. The variable domain in full, completed from reference TRBV7-9 and TRBJ2-1, reads DTGVSQNPRHKITKRGQNVTFRCDPISEHNRLYWYRQTLGQGPEFLTYFQNEAQLEKSRLLSDRFSAERPKGSFSTLEIQRTEQGDSAMYLCASSTNSGSTFFGPGTRLTVL.